This passage covers 6 T cell receptor beta chains from one sample sequenced in a study of T cells after yellow fever vaccination. TCRdb itself ran the 5' RACE reads through MiXCR, one entry per CDR3 protein. The data contain 200,000 to 300,000 distinct CDR3 sequences, 6.9% of them singletons. The starting material was CD4+ T cells sorted from PBMCs, obtained 15 days after the yellow fever booster vaccination. Every receptor here comes from a man aged 25-45 years who received the YFV17D yellow fever vaccine.

This clonotype showed up many times. The V gene is TRBV28, the J gene TRBJ2-5; D may match TRBD1 or TRBD2 (5 bases each). The CDR3 runs to 15 residues. Trimming pared 8 bases from V and 1 base from J, leaving 17 bases between. Germline-derived CDR1 and CDR2 are MDHEN and SYDVKM. The CDR3: CASGALGRTQETQYF. The CDR3, as DNA: TGTGCCAGCGGTGCCCTGGGACGGACCCAAGAGACCCAGTACTTC.

The chain joins TRBV11-2 to TRBJ2-7; 9 bases map to TRBD2. This CDR3 spans 18 amino acids. The V gene's germline CDR1 is SGHAT and CDR2 FQNNGV. The V segment lost 3 bases and the J segment 3 bases; nucleotides outside the gene matches: 15. The CDR3 DNA reads TGTGCCAGCAGCTTTGAGAGGGGAGGGGCTAGCGGGAACTACGAGCAGTACTTC. Its protein is CASSFERGGASGNYEQYF.

At least ten counts were recorded for this clonotype. The chain links TRBV27 to TRBJ2-5; D is unclear. This CDR3 region has 15 residues. V was clipped by 9 bases and J by 7 bases, with 24 bases between them. Per the germline V gene, CDR1 is MNHEY and CDR2 is SMNVEV (reference sequence). The DNA for the CDR3 is TGTGCCAGTCCGTCGGCCCTCAGGAAAAATGCGACCCAGTACTTC. This translates into CASPSALRKNATQYF.

V and J are TRBV11-2 and TRBJ2-7, with D possibly being TRBD1 or TRBD2 (5 bases each). CDR1 and CDR2 from the germline V gene are SGHAT and FQNNGV. The CDR3 is made up of 15 amino acids. V gave up 5 bases and J gave up 1 base, with 15 bases separating them. The CDR3 is CASSASGTYSYEQYF. The CDR3 nucleotides are TGTGCCAGCAGCGCCTCAGGGACCTATTCCTACGAGCAGTACTTC. The whole variable domain, filled in from reference TRBV11-2 and TRBJ2-7, reads EAGVAQSPRYKIIEKRQSVAFWCNPISGHATLYWYQQILGQGPKLLIQFQNNGVVDDSQLPKDRFSAERLKGVDSTLKIQPAKLEDSAVYLCASSASGTYSYEQYFGPGTRLTVT.

The table lists this clonotype with many counts. CDR3 DNA: TGCGCCAGCAGCTTGGAGGGACTGGGCGTTTACAATGAGCAGTTCTTC. Translation: CASSLEGLGVYNEQFF. The rearrangement joins TRBV5-1 to TRBJ2-1; tentatively, D is TRBD2 (6 bases). The ends were cut back, 0 bases at V and 4 bases at J, with 14 bases in the middle. Germline CDR1 reads SGHRS; CDR2 reads YFSETQ. The CDR3 covers 16 residues.

This clonotype appeared many times. The chain recombines TRBV9 with TRBJ2-1; D possibly corresponds to TRBD1 (5 bases). V lost 0 bases and J lost 9, with 13 bases in between. Germline CDR1 SGDLS, CDR2 YYNGEE. This CDR3 has 14 amino acids. CDR3 residues: CASSVVGETGEQFF. The CDR3 DNA sequence: TGTGCCAGCAGCGTAGTCGGTGAAACAGGTGAGCAGTTCTTC.